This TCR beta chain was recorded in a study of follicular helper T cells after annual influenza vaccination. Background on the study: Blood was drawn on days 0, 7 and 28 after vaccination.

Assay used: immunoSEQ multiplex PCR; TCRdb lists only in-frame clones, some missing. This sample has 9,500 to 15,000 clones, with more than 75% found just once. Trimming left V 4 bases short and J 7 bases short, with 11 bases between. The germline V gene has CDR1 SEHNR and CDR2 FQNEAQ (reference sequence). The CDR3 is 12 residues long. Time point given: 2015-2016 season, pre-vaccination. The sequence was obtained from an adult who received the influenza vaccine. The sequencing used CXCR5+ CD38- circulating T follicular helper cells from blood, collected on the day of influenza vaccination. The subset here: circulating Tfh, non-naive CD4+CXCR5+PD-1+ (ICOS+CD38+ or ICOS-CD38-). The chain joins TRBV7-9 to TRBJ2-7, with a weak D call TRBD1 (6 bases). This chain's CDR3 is CASSSERGEQYF. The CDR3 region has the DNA TGTGCCAGCAGCTCGGAGAGGGGGGAGCAGTACTTC.